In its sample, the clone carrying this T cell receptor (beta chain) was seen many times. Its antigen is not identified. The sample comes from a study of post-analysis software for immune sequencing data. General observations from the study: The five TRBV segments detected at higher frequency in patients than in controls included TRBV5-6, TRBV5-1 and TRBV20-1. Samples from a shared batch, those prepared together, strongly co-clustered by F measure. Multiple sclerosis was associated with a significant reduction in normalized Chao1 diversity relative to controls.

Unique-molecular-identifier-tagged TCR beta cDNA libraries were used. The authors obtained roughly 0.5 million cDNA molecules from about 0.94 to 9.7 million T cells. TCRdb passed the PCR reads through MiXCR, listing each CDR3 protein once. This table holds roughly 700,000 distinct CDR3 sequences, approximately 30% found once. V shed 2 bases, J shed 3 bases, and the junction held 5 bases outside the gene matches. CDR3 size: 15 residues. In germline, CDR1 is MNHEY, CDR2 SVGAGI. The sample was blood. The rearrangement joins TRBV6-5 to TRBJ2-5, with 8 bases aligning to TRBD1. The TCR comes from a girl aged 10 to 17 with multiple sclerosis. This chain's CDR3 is CASSYQRTGKETQYF. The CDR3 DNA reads TGTGCCAGCAGTTACCAGAGGACAGGGAAAGAGACCCAGTACTTC.